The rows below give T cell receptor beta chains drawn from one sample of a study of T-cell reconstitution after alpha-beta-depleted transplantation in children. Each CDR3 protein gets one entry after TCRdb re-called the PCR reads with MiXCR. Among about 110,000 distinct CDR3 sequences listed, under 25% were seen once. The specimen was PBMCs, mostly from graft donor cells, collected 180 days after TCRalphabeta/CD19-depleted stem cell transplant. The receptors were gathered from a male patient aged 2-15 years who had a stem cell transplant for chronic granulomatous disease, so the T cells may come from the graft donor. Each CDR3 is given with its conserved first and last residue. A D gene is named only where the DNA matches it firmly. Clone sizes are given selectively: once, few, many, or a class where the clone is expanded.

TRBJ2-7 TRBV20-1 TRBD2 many CSARDRASGYYEQYF TGCAGTGCTAGAGATAGGGCTAGCGGGTACTACGAGCAGTACTTC
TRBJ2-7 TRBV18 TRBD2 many CASSPRGGRSSYEQYF TGTGCCAGCTCACCGCGGGGGGGACGGAGCTCCTACGAGCAGTACTTC
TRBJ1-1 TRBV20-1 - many CSAPGANTEAFF TGCAGTGCCCCTGGGGCCAACACTGAAGCTTTCTTT
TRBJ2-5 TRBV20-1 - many CSARDGPLLAPETQYF TGCAGTGCTAGAGATGGGCCGCTTTTAGCTCCAGAGACCCAGTACTTC
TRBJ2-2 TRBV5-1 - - CASSLLGTLPGELFF TGCGCCAGCAGCTTGCTAGGAACTCTCCCCGGGGAGCTGTTTTTT
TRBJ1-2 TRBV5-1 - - CASSSVERGDNYGYTF TGCGCCAGCAGCTCCGTGGAGAGGGGCGATAACTATGGCTACACCTTC
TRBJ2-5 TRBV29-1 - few CSVEDHGPGETQYF TGCAGCGTTGAAGACCACGGGCCGGGGGAGACCCAGTACTTC
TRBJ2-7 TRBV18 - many CASSPALQPEQYF TGTGCCAGCTCACCCGCCTTACAACCCGAGCAGTACTTC
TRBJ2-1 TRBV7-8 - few CASSLFTSFNEQFF TGTGCCAGCAGCTTATTTACTAGCTTCAATGAGCAGTTCTTC
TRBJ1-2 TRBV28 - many CASSLTWEGGYTF TGTGCCAGCAGTTTAACCTGGGAGGGTGGCTACACCTTC
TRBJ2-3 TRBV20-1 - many CSAHRLPYDTDTQYF TGCAGTGCTCACAGGCTCCCCTACGACACAGATACGCAGTATTTT
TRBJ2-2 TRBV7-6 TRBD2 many CASSLKLAGANTGELFF TGTGCCAGCAGCCTTAAACTAGCGGGAGCGAACACCGGGGAGCTGTTTTTT
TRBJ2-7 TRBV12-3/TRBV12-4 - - CASSFSSIPYEQYF TGTGCCAGCAGTTTTAGTTCCATTCCCTACGAGCAGTACTTC
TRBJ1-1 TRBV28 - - CASSLPVGNTEAFF TGTGCCAGCAGTTTACCTGTGGGAAACACTGAAGCTTTCTTT
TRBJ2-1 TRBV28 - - CASRGSPAEQFF TGTGCCAGCCGAGGTTCGCCGGCTGAGCAGTTCTTC
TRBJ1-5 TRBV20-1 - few CSAAGASSNQPQHF TGCAGTGCGGCAGGGGCCTCTAGCAATCAGCCCCAGCATTTT
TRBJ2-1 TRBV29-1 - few CSVEDVGWSSYNEQFF TGCAGCGTTGAAGATGTGGGGTGGAGCTCCTACAATGAGCAGTTCTTC
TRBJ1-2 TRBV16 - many CASSQLSIGDMFF TGTGCCAGCAGCCAATTGAGTATCGGGGACATGTTCTTC
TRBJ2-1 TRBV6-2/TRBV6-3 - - CASAKDEQFF TGTGCCAGCGCTAAGGATGAGCAGTTCTTC
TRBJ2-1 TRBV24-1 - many CATSDGGSYNEQFF TGTGCCACCAGTGACGGGGGCTCCTACAATGAGCAGTTCTTC
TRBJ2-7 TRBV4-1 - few CASRHTGSYEQYF TGCGCCAGCAGACATACAGGTTCCTACGAGCAGTACTTC
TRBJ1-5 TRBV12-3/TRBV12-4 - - CASSPTGEGNQPQHF TGTGCCAGCAGTCCGACGGGGGAAGGCAATCAGCCCCAGCATTTT
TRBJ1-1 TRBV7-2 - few CASSTYTEAFF TGTGCCAGCAGCACTTATACTGAAGCTTTCTTT
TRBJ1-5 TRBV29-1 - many CSVAVGRGFNQPQHF TGCAGCGTTGCCGTTGGAAGGGGTTTTAATCAGCCCCAGCATTTT
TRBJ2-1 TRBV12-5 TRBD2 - CASGRRLAVYNEQFF TGTGCTAGTGGTCGGAGACTAGCGGTATACAATGAGCAGTTCTTC
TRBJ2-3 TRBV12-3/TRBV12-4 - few CASSSGVSDTQYF TGTGCCAGCAGTTCGGGGGTCTCAGATACGCAGTATTTT
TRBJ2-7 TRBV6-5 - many CASSFDGYEQYF TGTGCCAGCAGTTTCGACGGCTACGAGCAGTACTTC
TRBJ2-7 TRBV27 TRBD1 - CASSFRTGWYEQYF TGTGCCAGCAGTTTCCGGACAGGGTGGTACGAGCAGTACTTC
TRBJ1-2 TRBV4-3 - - CASSHSSTGLRGGYTF TGCGCCAGCAGCCATAGCTCTACAGGGCTACGGGGGGGCTACACCTTC
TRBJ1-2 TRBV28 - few CASSFRGGGSYGYTF TGTGCCAGCAGCTTTAGGGGTGGGGGTTCTTATGGCTACACCTTC
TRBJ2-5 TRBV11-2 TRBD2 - CASSTGLAGLETQYF TGTGCCAGCAGCACGGGACTAGCGGGACTCGAGACCCAGTACTTC
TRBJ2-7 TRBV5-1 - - CASSLTGRVQHEQYF TGCGCCAGCAGCTTGACTGGCAGGGTACAACACGAGCAGTACTTC
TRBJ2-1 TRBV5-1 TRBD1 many CASSAGQGTYNEQFF TGCGCCAGCAGCGCCGGACAGGGGACCTACAATGAGCAGTTCTTC
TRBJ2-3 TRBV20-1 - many CSARWALTDTQYF TGCAGTGCTCGATGGGCCCTCACAGATACGCAGTATTTT
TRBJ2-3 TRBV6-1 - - CASSRGDIATDTQYF TGTGCCAGCAGCCGGGGGGACATTGCCACAGATACGCAGTATTTT
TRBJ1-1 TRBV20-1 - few CSARGPVNTEAFF TGCAGTGCTAGAGGACCGGTTAACACTGAAGCTTTCTTT
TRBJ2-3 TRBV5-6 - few CASSWDTGLSLTQYF TGTGCCAGCAGCTGGGATACGGGACTGTCCTTAACGCAGTATTTT
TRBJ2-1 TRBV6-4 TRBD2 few CASSGLAGGYNEQFF TGTGCCAGCAGTGGACTAGCGGGAGGGTACAATGAGCAGTTCTTC
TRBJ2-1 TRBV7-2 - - CASSLVAMLSYNEQFF TGTGCCAGCAGCTTGGTAGCGATGCTCTCCTACAATGAGCAGTTCTTC
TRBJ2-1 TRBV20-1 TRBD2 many CSARGSGAPNEQFF TGCAGTGCTAGGGGTAGCGGGGCCCCCAATGAGCAGTTCTTC
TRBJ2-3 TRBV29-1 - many CSVESRSTDTQYF TGCAGCGTTGAGTCCCGTAGCACAGATACGCAGTATTTT
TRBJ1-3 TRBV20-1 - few CSAPLGLGNTIYF TGCAGTGCTCCTCTGGGCCTTGGAAACACCATATATTTT
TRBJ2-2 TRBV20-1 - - CSASSRGLYTGELFF TGCAGTGCTAGTTCGCGCGGGCTTTACACCGGGGAGCTGTTTTTT
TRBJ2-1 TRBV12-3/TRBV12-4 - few CASSLATNGVINNEQFF TGTGCCAGCAGTTTAGCGACCAATGGGGTTATAAACAATGAGCAGTTCTTC
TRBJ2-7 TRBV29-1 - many CSAAGAQYEQYF TGCAGCGCCGCAGGGGCGCAGTACGAGCAGTACTTC
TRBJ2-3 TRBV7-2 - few CASSIPTDPISTDTQYF TGTGCCAGCAGCATCCCGACGGACCCTATTAGCACAGATACGCAGTATTTT
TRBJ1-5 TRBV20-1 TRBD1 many CSARDMAGQGYQPQHF TGCAGTGCTAGAGATATGGCGGGACAGGGGTATCAGCCCCAGCATTTT
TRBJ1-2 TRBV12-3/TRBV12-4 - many CASSREQGIPYGYTF TGTGCCAGCAGTCGGGAACAGGGAATACCCTATGGCTACACCTTC
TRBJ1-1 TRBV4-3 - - CASSQEPGPNTEAFF TGCGCCAGCAGCCAAGAACCGGGGCCGAACACTGAAGCTTTCTTT
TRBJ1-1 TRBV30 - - CAWTWGRNTEAFF TGTGCCTGGACTTGGGGGCGGAACACTGAAGCTTTCTTT
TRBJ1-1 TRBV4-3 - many CASSQARGTEAFF TGCGCCAGCAGCCAAGCGAGGGGCACTGAAGCTTTCTTT
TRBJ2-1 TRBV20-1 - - CSARDLRNQLLSSYNEQFF TGCAGTGCTAGAGATTTGCGAAACCAACTTTTGAGCTCCTACAATGAGCAGTTCTTC
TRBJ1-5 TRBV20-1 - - CSAREGGSPQHF TGCAGTGCTAGAGAGGGAGGATCGCCCCAGCATTTT
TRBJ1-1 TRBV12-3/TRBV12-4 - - CASSLDAGEAFF TGTGCCAGCAGTTTGGATGCGGGTGAAGCTTTCTTT
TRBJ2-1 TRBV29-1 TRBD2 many CSVDRRGAGNEQFF TGCAGCGTTGACCGGCGGGGGGCGGGGAATGAGCAGTTCTTC